The text below deals with one TCR beta chain. TCRdb reprocessed the 5' RACE reads with MiXCR, giving one entry per CDR3 protein. Seen here are 600,000 to 700,000 distinct CDR3 sequences, roughly 20% observed once, and the top ten hold roughly 4%. Germline CDR1 SQVTM, CDR2 ANQGSEA. Trimming stripped 4 bases from V and 9 bases from J, with 19 bases between. This CDR3 has 13 amino acids. The source of the sample is a study of identical twins. A further study also used this sample, focusing on T cells expressing NK-cell markers. That publication notes: A few donors likewise had their CD3+CD56-NKG2C+ fraction led by these clonotypes.

This receptor was taken from a young woman in good health. The chain uses TRBV29-1 and TRBJ2-7, with TRBD1 as a possible D gene (5 bases). Sample: PBMCs. The CDR3 DNA reads as TGCAGCGTTGGGTCAGACAGTGGTACGACGCAGTACTTC. Protein: CSVGSDSGTTQYF.